This T cell receptor beta chain was identified in a study of cytomegalovirus exposure and HLA in healthy donors. The donors, nominally healthy at sampling, likely had unrecorded immune exposures. Both 60 Vbeta primers and 13 Jbeta primers went into the PCR. The method was immunoSEQ multiplex PCR; TCRdb's version includes in-frame clones alone and lacks a portion of them. The table records around 100,000 clones, approximately 66% of them present only once. This clone was observed a few times. The antigen is undetermined. Findings and limits, study-wide: Presence/absence analyses treated sequencing depth as roughly uniform across donors. A later analysis reportedly found fewer N-insertions in an Asian-associated ancestry cluster than the roughly 670-donor mean. Among the CMV-associated chains, a few were confirmed in vitro as specific for CMV antigens.

CDR1 is SGHDT, CDR2 YYEEEE, per germline. The CDR3 spans 14 residues. Trimming shortened V by 3 bases and J by 1 base, and 7 bases separated the two germline ends. The receptor was isolated from a woman in her forties or fifties in good health and CMV-seronegative. The material sequenced was PBMCs. The genes are TRBV5-6 and TRBJ1-4; D may be TRBD1 (5 bases). In nucleotides, the CDR3 is TGTGCCAGCAGCTGGCAGGGAACTAATGAAAAACTGTTTTTT. Residues: CASSWQGTNEKLFF.